This T cell receptor (beta chain) stems from a study of blood T cell repertoires in COVID-19. With V trimmed by 1 base and J by 7 bases, 6 bases remained unmatched. CDR1 is LGHDT and CDR2 is YNNKEL in the germline V gene (reference sequence). The CDR3 sequence is 15 residues long. Methods used by the authors: The authors estimated nucleated cell counts from reference gene primer amplification. The data were produced by immunoSEQ multiplex PCR, yet TCRdb's version contains in-frame clones alone and is incomplete. For V, J and clone size, that table is used; D and trimming come from the DNA. The sample holds roughly 17,000 clones, approximately 90% seen once.

This clonotype was sampled from a human donor with active COVID-19. The donor label of this sample is uncertain. The sample comprised peripheral blood. The V gene is TRBV3-1 (or the pseudogene TRBV3-2), the J gene TRBJ2-1, with 8 bases identical to TRBD2. CDR3 coding DNA: TGTGCCAGCAGCCAAGGAGCGGGGGCGATTAATGAGCAGTTCTTC. Protein sequence: CASSQGAGAINEQFF.